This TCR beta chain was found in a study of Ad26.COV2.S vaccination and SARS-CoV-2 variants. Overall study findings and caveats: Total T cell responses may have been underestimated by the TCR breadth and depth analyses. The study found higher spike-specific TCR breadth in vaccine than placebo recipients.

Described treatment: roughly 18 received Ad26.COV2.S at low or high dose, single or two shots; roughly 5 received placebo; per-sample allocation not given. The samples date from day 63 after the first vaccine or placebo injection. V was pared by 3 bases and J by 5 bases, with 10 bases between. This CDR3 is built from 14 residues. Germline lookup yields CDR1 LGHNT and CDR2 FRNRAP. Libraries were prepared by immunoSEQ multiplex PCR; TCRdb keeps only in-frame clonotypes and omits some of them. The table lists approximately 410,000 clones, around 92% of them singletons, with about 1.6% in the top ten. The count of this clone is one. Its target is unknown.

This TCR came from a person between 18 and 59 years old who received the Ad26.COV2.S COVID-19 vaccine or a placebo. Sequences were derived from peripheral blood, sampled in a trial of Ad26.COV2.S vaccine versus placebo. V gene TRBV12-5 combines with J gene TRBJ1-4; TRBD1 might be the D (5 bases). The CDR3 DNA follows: TGTGCTAGTGGTTTTCAGGGACGAAATGAAAAACTGTTTTTT. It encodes CASGFQGRNEKLFF.